This T cell receptor (beta chain) was identified in a study of blood T cell repertoires in COVID-19. Repertoires were generated with immunoSEQ multiplex PCR, while TCRdb's copy carries only in-frame clones and drops some. The table lists 88,000 or so clones, over 80% of them singletons, with roughly 9% in the top ten. Germline V gene sequence: CDR1 SGHDT, CDR2 YYEEEE. This CDR3 has 16 residues. Trimming removed 4 bases at V and 4 bases at J, with 20 bases between. The sample was peripheral blood. The source of this sequence is a human donor in a cohort sampled during active COVID-19. The chain couples TRBV5-6 to TRBJ2-5; a weak D match, TRBD2 (6 bases). CDR3 loop: CASSRPSRGVRETQYF. CDR3 nucleotide sequence: TGTGCCAGCAGCCGACCTTCGCGGGGAGTACGAGAGACCCAGTACTTC.